The present T cell receptor beta chain was sequenced within a study of a mutant IDH1 vaccine in newly diagnosed glioma. On the study more broadly: Patients previously underwent radiotherapy, temozolomide, or both, and most underwent both.

Only in-frame clones appear in the TCRdb table, and some are missing; sequencing was by immunoSEQ multiplex PCR. The table includes approximately 52,000 clones, around 80% detected once. Regarding this clone: What it binds is unknown.

As for time point: week 47, end of study. One vaccine dose held 300 ug of mutant IDH1 20-mer peptide and came with topical imiquimod. Eight vaccinations went to patients in weeks 1, 3, 5, 7, 11, 15, 19, 23. Trimming removed 4 bases from V and 4 bases from J; junction bases left unmatched: 9. Per germline, CDR1 MNHEY and CDR2 SMNVEV (reference sequence). This CDR3 spans 16 amino acids. The starting material was PBMCs, obtained from a glioma patient whose treatment included an IDH1 peptide vaccine. The sequence was obtained from a woman aged 40 to 50 with glioma. Some clones in this sample may be carry-over from other donors' samples. The rearrangement joins TRBV27 to TRBJ2-3, with 9 bases identical to TRBD2. CDR3 sequence: CASSSETRGGADTQYF. The CDR3 nucleotides read TGTGCCAGCAGTTCCGAGACGCGGGGGGGCGCAGATACGCAGTATTTT.